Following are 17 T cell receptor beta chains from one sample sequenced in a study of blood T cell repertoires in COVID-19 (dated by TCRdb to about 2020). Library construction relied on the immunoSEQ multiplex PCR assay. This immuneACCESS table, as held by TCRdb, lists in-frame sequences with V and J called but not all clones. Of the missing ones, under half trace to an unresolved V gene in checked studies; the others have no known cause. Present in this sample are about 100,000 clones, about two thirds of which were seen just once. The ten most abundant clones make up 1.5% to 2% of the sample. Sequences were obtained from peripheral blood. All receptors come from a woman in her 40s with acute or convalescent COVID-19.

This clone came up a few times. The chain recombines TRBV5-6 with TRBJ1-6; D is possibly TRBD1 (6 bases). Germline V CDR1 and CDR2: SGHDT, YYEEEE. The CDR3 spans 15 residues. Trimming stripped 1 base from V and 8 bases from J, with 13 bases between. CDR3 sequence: CASSLIQGKDSPLHF. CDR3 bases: TGTGCCAGCAGCTTGATACAGGGAAAGGATTCACCCCTCCACTTT.

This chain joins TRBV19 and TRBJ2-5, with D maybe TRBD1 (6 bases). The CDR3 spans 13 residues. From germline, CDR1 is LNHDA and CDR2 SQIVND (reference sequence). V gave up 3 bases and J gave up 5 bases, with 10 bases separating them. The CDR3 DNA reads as TGTGCCAGTAGTATCACAGGGCTGGAGACCCAGTACTTC. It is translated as CASSITGLETQYF.

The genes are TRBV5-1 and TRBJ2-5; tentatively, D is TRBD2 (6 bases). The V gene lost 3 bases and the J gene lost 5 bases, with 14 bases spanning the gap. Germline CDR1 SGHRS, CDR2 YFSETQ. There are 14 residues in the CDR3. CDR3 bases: TGCGCCAGCAGCTCCTCCAGCGGAGGGGAGACCCAGTACTTC. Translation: CASSSSSGGETQYF.

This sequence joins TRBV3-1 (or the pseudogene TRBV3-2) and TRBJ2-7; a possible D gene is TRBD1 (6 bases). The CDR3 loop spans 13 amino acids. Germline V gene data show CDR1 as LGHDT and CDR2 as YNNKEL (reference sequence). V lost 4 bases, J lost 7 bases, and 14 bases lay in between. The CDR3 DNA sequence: TGTGCCAGCAGCCGCCACAGGGTGGATGAGCAGTACTTC. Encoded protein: CASSRHRVDEQYF.

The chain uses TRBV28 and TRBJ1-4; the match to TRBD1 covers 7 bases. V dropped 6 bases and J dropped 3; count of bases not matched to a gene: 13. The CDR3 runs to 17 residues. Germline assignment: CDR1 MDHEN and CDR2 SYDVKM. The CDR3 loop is CASRPSNGQASNEKLFF. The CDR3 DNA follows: TGTGCCAGCAGACCTTCTAACGGACAGGCTTCTAATGAAAAACTGTTTTTT.

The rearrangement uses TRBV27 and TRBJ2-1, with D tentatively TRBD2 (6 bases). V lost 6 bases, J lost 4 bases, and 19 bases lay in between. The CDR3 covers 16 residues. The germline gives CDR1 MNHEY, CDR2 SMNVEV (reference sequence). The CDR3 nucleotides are TGTGCCAGCAGGGACCTTAGCCGGGGGTCTTACAATGAGCAGTTCTTC. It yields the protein CASRDLSRGSYNEQFF.

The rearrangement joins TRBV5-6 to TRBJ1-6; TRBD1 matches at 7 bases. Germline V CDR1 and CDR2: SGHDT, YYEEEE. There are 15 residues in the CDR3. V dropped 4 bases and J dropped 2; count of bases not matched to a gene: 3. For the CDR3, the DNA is TGTGCCAGCAGCCAGACAGGGCCCTATAATTCACCCCTCCACTTT. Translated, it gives CASSQTGPYNSPLHF. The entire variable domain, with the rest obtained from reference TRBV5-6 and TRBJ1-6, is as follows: DAGVTQSPTHLIKTRGQQVTLRCSPKSGHDTVSWYQQALGQGPQFIFQYYEEEERQRGNFPDRFSGHQFPNYSSELNVNALLLGDSALYLCASSQTGPYNSPLHFGNGTRLTVT.

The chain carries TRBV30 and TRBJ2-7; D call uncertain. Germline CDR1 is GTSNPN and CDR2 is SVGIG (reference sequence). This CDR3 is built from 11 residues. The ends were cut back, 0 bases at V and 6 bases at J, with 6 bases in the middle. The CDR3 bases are TGTGCCTGGAGTGTGGCAAGCGAGCAGTACTTC. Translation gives CAWSVASEQYF. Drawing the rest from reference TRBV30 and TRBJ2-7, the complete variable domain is SQTIHQWPATLVQPVGSPLSLECTVEGTSNPNLYWYRQAAGRGLQLLFYSVGIGQISSEVPQNLSASRPQDRQFILSSKKLLLSDSGFYLCAWSVASEQYFGPGTRLTVT.

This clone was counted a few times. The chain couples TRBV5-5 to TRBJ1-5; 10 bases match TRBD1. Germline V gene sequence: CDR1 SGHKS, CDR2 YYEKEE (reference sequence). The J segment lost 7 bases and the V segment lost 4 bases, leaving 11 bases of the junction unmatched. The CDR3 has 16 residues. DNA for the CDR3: TGTGCCAGCAGCCCCGCTCTGACAGGGGGCTGGCAGCCCCAGCATTTT. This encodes CASSPALTGGWQPQHF. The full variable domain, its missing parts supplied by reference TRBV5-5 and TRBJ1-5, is DAGVTQSPTHLIKTRGQQVTLRCSPISGHKSVSWYQQVLGQGPQFIFQYYEKEERGRGNFPDRFSARQFPNYSSELNVNALLLGDSALYLCASSPALTGGWQPQHFGDGTRLSIL.

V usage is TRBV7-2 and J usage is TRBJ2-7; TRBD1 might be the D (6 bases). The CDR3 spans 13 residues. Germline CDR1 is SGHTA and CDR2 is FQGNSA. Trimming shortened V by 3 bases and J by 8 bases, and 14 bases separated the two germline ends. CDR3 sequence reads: CASSFVRQDQQYF. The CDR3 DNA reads TGTGCCAGCAGCTTTGTCCGACAGGACCAGCAGTACTTC.

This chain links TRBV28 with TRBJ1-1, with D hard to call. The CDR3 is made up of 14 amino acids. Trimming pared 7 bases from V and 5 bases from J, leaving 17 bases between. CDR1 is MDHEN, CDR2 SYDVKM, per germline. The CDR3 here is CASTTIAGETEAFF. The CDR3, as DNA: TGTGCCAGCACTACTATAGCCGGGGAGACTGAAGCTTTCTTT.

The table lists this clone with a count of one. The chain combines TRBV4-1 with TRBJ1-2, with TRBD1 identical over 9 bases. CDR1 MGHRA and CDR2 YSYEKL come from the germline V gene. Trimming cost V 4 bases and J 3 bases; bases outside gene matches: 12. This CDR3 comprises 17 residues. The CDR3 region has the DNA TGCGCCAGCAGCCGAGATGAAAACAGGGGGCAGGACTATGGCTACACCTTC. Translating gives CASSRDENRGQDYGYTF.

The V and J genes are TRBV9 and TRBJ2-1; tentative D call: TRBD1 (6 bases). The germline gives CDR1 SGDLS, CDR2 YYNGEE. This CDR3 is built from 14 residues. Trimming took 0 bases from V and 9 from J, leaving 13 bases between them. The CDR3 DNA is TGTGCCAGCAGCGTAGAAGGACAGTCCCTTGAGCAGTTCTTC. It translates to CASSVEGQSLEQFF.

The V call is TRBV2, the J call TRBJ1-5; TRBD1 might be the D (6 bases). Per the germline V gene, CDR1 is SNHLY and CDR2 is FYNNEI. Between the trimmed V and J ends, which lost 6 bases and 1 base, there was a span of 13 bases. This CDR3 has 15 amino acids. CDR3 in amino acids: CASRRTEGSNQPQHF. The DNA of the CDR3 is TGTGCCAGCAGGAGGACAGAAGGGAGCAATCAGCCCCAGCATTTT.

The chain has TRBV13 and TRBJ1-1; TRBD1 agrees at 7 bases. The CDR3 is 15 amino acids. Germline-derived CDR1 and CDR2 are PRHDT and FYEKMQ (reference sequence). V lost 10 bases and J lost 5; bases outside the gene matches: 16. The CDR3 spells CATNNRGRLDTEAFF. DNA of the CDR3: TGTGCCACCAACAACAGGGGACGGTTGGATACTGAAGCTTTCTTT.

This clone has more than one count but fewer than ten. This CDR3 is CASSRQGTGELFF. The CDR3 coding sequence is TGTGCCAGCAGCCGACAGGGCACCGGGGAGCTGTTTTTT. The chain is built from TRBV16 and TRBJ2-2; 7 nucleotides agree with TRBD1. V was pared by 4 bases and J by 4 bases, with 0 bases of the junction left unmatched. The CDR3 is 13 amino acids. CDR1 is KGHSY and CDR2 is FQNENV in the germline V gene. The full variable domain, rest sourced from reference TRBV16 and TRBJ2-2, is GEEVAQTPKHLVRGEGQKAKLYCAPIKGHSYVFWYQQVLKNEFKFLISFQNENVFDETGMPKERFSAKCLPNSPCSLEIQATKLEDSAVYFCASSRQGTGELFFGEGSRLTVL.

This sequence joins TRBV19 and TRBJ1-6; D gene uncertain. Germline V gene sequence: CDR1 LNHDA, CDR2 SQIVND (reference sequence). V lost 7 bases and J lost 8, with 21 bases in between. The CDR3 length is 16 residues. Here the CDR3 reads CASKADGVIGDSPLHF. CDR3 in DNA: TGTGCCAGTAAAGCTGACGGAGTTATTGGCGATTCACCCCTCCACTTT.